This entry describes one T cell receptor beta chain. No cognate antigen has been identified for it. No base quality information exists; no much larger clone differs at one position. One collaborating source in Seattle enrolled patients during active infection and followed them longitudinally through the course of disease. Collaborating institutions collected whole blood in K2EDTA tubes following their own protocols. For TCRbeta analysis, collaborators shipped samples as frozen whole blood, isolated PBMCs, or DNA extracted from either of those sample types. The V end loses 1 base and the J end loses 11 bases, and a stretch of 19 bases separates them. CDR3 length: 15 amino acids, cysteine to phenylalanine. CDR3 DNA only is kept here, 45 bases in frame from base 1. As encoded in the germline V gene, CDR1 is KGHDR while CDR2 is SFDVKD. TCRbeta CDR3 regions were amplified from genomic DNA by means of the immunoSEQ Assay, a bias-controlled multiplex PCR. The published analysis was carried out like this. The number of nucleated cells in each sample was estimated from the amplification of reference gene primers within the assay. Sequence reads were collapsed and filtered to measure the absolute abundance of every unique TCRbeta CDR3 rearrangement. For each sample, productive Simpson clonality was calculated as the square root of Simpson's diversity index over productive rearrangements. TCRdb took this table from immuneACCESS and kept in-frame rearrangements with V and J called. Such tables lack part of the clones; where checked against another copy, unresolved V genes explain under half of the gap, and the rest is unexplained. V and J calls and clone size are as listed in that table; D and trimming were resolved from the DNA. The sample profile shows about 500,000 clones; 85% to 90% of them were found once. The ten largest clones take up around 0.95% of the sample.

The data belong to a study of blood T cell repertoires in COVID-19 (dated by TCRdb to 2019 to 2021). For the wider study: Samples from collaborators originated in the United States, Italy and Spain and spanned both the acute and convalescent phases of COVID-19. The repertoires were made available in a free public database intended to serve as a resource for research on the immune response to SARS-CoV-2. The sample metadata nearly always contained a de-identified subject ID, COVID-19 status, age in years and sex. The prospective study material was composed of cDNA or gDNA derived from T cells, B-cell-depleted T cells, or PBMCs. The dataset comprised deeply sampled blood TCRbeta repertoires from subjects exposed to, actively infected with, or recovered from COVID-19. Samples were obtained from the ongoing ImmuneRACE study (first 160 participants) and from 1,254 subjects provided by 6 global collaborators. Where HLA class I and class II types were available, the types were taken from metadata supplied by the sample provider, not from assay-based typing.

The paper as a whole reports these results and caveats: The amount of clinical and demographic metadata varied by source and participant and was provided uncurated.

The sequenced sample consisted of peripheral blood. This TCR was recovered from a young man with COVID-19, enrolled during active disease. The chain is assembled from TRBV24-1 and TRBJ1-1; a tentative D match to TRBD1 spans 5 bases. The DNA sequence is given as TGTGCCACCAGTGATTTCCGCACCCGGGGGAGGGTCGCTTTCTTT. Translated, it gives CATSDFRTRGRVAFF.